These 30 T cell receptor beta chains were all obtained from the same sample, sequenced in a study of T cells in localized non-small cell lung cancer. Produced via immunoSEQ multiplex PCR; TCRdb's table is partial and in-frame only. The sample shows about 11,000 clones, about four fifths of them seen only once. This specimen was peripheral blood mononuclear cells, taken before any cancer treatment. These receptors were obtained from a female donor of 60 years or more with stage II lung adenocarcinoma.

This rearrangement joins TRBV19 to TRBJ2-3, with unresolved D. Germline V gives CDR1 LNHDA, CDR2 SQIVND (reference sequence). This CDR3 has 13 residues. V was pared by 1 base and J by 4 bases, with 6 bases between. The CDR3 is CASSIVGPDTQYF. The CDR3 DNA reads TGTGCCAGTAGTATAGTAGGGCCAGATACGCAGTATTTT.

This rearrangement joins TRBV4-2 to TRBJ1-5, with D perhaps matching TRBD1 (5 bases). The CDR3 has 18 amino acids. Germline V gene data show CDR1 as LGHNA and CDR2 as YNFKEQ. Trimming pared 0 bases from V and 4 bases from J, leaving 19 bases between. CDR3 in DNA: TGTGCCAGCAGCCAAGATTGGTCACCGGGGGGGGAAAATCAGCCCCAGCATTTT. This translates into CASSQDWSPGGENQPQHF.

The V and J genes are TRBV4-1 and TRBJ2-1; tentatively, D is TRBD2 (6 bases). The CDR3 runs to 11 residues. Looked up from germline, CDR1 is MGHRA and CDR2 is YSYEKL. Trimming removed 1 base from V and 13 bases from J, with 8 bases in between. CDR3 sequence: CASSQVLAQFF. The CDR3 coding sequence is TGCGCCAGCAGCCAAGTACTAGCCCAGTTCTTC.

The chain employs TRBV9 and TRBJ1-6; TRBD1 is a possible D gene (5 bases). Germline loops: CDR1 SGDLS, CDR2 YYNGEE. The CDR3 runs to 15 residues. The ends were cut back, 1 base at V and 8 bases at J, with 13 bases in the middle. For the CDR3, the DNA is TGTGCCAGCAGCGTATTCTGGGGGGGGGATTCACCCCTCCACTTT. This translates into CASSVFWGGDSPLHF.

The chain has TRBV19 and TRBJ1-5; a weak D match, TRBD1 (6 bases). Germline values: CDR1 LNHDA, CDR2 SQIVND (reference sequence). V lost 7 bases and J lost 6, with 13 bases in between. The CDR3 length is 13 residues. The CDR3 sequence: CASTGRGSQPQHF. Written as DNA, the CDR3 is TGTGCCAGTACGGGCAGGGGAAGTCAGCCCCAGCATTTT.

This chain connects TRBV10-2 to TRBJ2-5; unclear D gene. CDR1 is WSHSY, CDR2 SAAADI, per germline. CDR3 length: 11 amino acids. The V gene lost 4 bases and the J gene lost 5 bases, with 5 bases spanning the gap. CDR3 protein: CASSAMETQYF. The CDR3 nucleotides are TGCGCCAGCAGTGCGATGGAGACCCAGTACTTC.

V gene TRBV10-3 combines with J gene TRBJ2-6; 10 nucleotides align to TRBD2. CDR1 and CDR2 (germline): ENHRY, SYGVKD. This CDR3 is 17 amino acids long. V lost 3 bases and J lost 2; bases outside the gene matches: 4. The CDR3 spells CAISEQRGGAGANVLTF. CDR3 nucleotides: TGTGCCATCAGTGAACAGCGGGGGGGTGCTGGGGCCAACGTCCTGACTTTC.

The V gene is TRBV20-1, the J gene TRBJ1-2; perhaps TRBD1 as D (6 bases). The CDR3 loop spans 11 amino acids. Germline V gives CDR1 DFQATT, CDR2 SNEGSKA (reference sequence). V lost 5 bases and J 7 bases, leaving 11 bases between the germline ends. CDR3 nucleotide sequence: TGCAGTGCTTTCACAGGGTTTGGCTACACCTTC. Translated, it gives CSAFTGFGYTF.

The gene calls are TRBV6-6 and TRBJ2-3; D tentatively fits TRBD1 or TRBD2 (5 bases each). V shed 6 bases and J shed 2 bases, with 15 bases lying between them. The CDR3 extends over 15 amino acids. Germline-derived CDR1 and CDR2 are MNHNY and SVGAGI (reference sequence). In DNA, the CDR3 is TGTGCCAGCAGCGTAGTGGGGACCCCCACAGATACGCAGTATTTT. Protein sequence: CASSVVGTPTDTQYF.

CDR3: CSAGDPIQYF. CDR3 nucleotide sequence: TGCAGCGCAGGGGACCCGATTCAGTACTTC. V is TRBV29-1 and J is TRBJ2-4; a possible D gene is TRBD1 (6 bases). This CDR3 comprises 10 residues. In germline, CDR1 is SQVTM, CDR2 ANQGSEA. V was clipped by 7 bases and J by 10 bases, with 11 bases between them. Looking up the rest from reference TRBV29-1 and TRBJ2-4 gives the full variable domain: SAVISQKPSRDICQRGTSLTIQCQVDSQVTMMFWYRQQPGQSLTLIATANQGSEATYESGFVIDKFPISRPNLTFSTLTVSNMSPEDSSIYLCSAGDPIQYFGAGTRLSVL.

Only one count was recorded for this clone. V and J are TRBV4-1 and TRBJ1-2; a weak D match, TRBD1 (6 bases). The CDR3 is made up of 13 amino acids. Trimming left V 2 bases short and J 4 bases short, with 8 bases between. The germline gives CDR1 MGHRA, CDR2 YSYEKL. Here the CDR3 DNA reads TGCGCCAGCAGCCAACCAGGGGCCTATGGCTACACCTTC. Amino acid sequence: CASSQPGAYGYTF.

The rearrangement links TRBV19 to TRBJ2-2; the match to TRBD1 covers 8 bases. V shed 7 bases, J shed 8 bases, and the junction held 6 bases outside the gene matches. The germline CDR1 and CDR2 sequences are LNHDA and SQIVND (reference sequence). The CDR3 sequence is 13 residues long. The CDR3 sequence is CASNTGGRGELFF. CDR3 DNA sequence: TGTGCCAGTAATACAGGGGGAAGAGGGGAGCTGTTTTTT.

This rearrangement joins TRBV10-3 to TRBJ1-2; TRBD1 matches 8 bases. The CDR3 contains 12 residues. J gave up 7 bases and V 6 bases, and 4 bases lay outside the gene matches. Germline lookup yields CDR1 ENHRY and CDR2 SYGVKD. The CDR3 bases are TGTGCCATCAGGGGAACAGGGGGTGGCTACACCTTC. Protein: CAIRGTGGGYTF.

The V and J genes are TRBV4-1 and TRBJ1-1; no firm D call. The V gene lost 6 bases and the J gene lost 0 bases, with 17 bases spanning the gap. The germline V gene has CDR1 MGHRA and CDR2 YSYEKL. This CDR3 is 16 amino acids long. CDR3 sequence: CASRQRRGNMNTEAFF. The CDR3 coding sequence is TGCGCCAGCAGACAACGGAGAGGGAATATGAACACTGAAGCTTTCTTT.

The rearrangement joins TRBV7-8 to TRBJ1-2, with unresolved D. Germline CDR1 and CDR2: SGHVS and FQNEAQ. Trimming removed 5 bases at V and 5 bases at J, with 15 bases between. There are 14 residues in the CDR3. CDR3 in DNA: TGTGCCAGCAGCCCTAGGGAAGGCTTTTATGGCTACACCTTC. It specifies CASSPREGFYGYTF.

The rearrangement links TRBV11-2 to TRBJ2-5, with D perhaps being TRBD1 or TRBD2 (7 bases each). Trimming took 7 bases from V and 1 from J, leaving 13 bases between them. This CDR3 comprises 14 residues. Germline-derived CDR1 and CDR2 are SGHAT and FQNNGV. The CDR3 coding sequence is TGTGCCAGCAACAGGGGAGGGGGCCAAGAGACCCAGTACTTC. It encodes CASNRGGGQETQYF.

V is TRBV5-6 and J is TRBJ1-5; TRBD1 might be the D (5 bases). The germline V and J ends were trimmed by 4 bases and 4 bases, with 15 bases remaining between them. This CDR3 spans 15 amino acids. Germline V CDR1 and CDR2: SGHDT, YYEEEE. CDR3 nucleotides: TGTGCCAGCAGCCCCCGAGGGGCGGGTAATCAGCCCCAGCATTTT. It is translated as CASSPRGAGNQPQHF.

This chain joins TRBV5-1 and TRBJ2-5; 10 bases fit TRBD1. This CDR3 region has 15 residues. Per the germline V gene, CDR1 is SGHRS and CDR2 is YFSETQ. V lost 5 bases, J lost 5 bases, and 9 bases stayed unmatched. CDR3 in DNA: TGCGCCAGCAGGCTCCAGGGACAGGGGTTGGAGACCCAGTACTTC. It is translated as CASRLQGQGLETQYF.

The chain couples TRBV6-6 to TRBJ1-1; D is possibly TRBD1 (5 bases). V was trimmed by 6 bases and J by 1 base, leaving 12 bases between them. Germline V CDR1 and CDR2: MNHNY, SVGAGI (reference sequence). This CDR3 spans 14 amino acids. In DNA, the CDR3 is TGTGCCAGCAGCAGTACCAGGGCGAACACTGAAGCTTTCTTT. Translated: CASSSTRANTEAFF.

The chain is built from TRBV19 and TRBJ2-4, with a tentative D call TRBD1 (5 bases). The germline V gene has CDR1 LNHDA and CDR2 SQIVND (reference sequence). The CDR3 is made up of 15 amino acids. The V end lost 4 bases, the J end lost 0 bases, and 10 bases lay between the germline ends. DNA of the CDR3: TGTGCCAGTAGTAAAGGGGCCCTAGCCAAAAACATTCAGTACTTC. This sequence encodes CASSKGALAKNIQYF.

The rearrangement links TRBV5-8 to TRBJ2-5; 8 bases map to TRBD1. CDR1 is SGHTS, CDR2 YDEGEE, per germline. V lost 7 bases, J lost 3 bases, and 11 bases stayed unmatched. The length of the CDR3 is 15 residues. CDR3 sequence reads: CASGRQGAVEETQYF. For the CDR3, the DNA is TGTGCCAGCGGGAGGCAGGGGGCTGTGGAAGAGACCCAGTACTTC.

The chain employs TRBV14 and TRBJ2-7; TRBD1 agrees at 10 bases. The V gene's germline CDR1 is SGHDN and CDR2 FVKESK. Losses at the gene ends were 4 bases for V and 3 bases for J; bases not matched to a gene: 3. This CDR3 has 14 residues. The CDR3 DNA sequence: TGTGCCAGCAGCCCACGGGACAGGGGCTACGAGCAGTACTTC. Its translation is CASSPRDRGYEQYF.

This clone occurred a few times. V and J are TRBV5-1 and TRBJ1-1, with D tentatively TRBD1 (5 bases). Germline lookup yields CDR1 SGHRS and CDR2 YFSETQ. This CDR3 has 15 amino acids. V was trimmed by 3 bases and J by 4 bases, leaving 16 bases between them. The CDR3 DNA reads TGCGCCAGCAGCTGGGGGGATCGGGCAGTCACTGAAGCTTTCTTT. Encoded protein: CASSWGDRAVTEAFF.

The chain carries TRBV5-1 and TRBJ2-7; possibly TRBD2 for D (6 bases). CDR1 is SGHRS and CDR2 is YFSETQ in the germline V gene. This CDR3 comprises 16 residues. Trimming took off 0 bases at V and 4 bases at J, with 17 bases between the two ends. For the CDR3, the DNA is TGCGCCAGCAGCTTGGTGAATGGCCCGGAGGGGTACGAGCAGTACTTC. Translation: CASSLVNGPEGYEQYF.

This chain uses TRBV5-1 with TRBJ2-5, with a weak D call TRBD1 (5 bases). The J call may not be correct, given that the DNA end is closer to TRBJ2-7. CDR3 length equals 13 residues. Germline loops: CDR1 SGHRS, CDR2 YFSETQ. This CDR3 reads CASSLNRIHEQYF. The CDR3 coding sequence is TGCGCCAGCAGCTTGAACAGGATCCACGAGCAGTACTTC.

The chain recombines TRBV7-9 with TRBJ2-5; D might be TRBD1 (7 bases). This CDR3 is 14 amino acids long. The germline V gene has CDR1 SEHNR and CDR2 FQNEAQ (reference sequence). V was cut by 6 bases and J by 5 bases, with 16 bases left in between. This CDR3 reads CASSRQGGVETQYF. The CDR3 bases are TGTGCCAGCAGTCGACAGGGAGGTGTGGAGACCCAGTACTTC.

The rearrangement links TRBV2 to TRBJ1-4, with no clear D. The germline V and J ends were trimmed by 5 bases and 2 bases, with 9 bases remaining between them. Germline-derived CDR1 and CDR2 are SNHLY and FYNNEI. This CDR3 region has 14 residues. The CDR3: CASSLDYTNEKLFF. The CDR3 DNA reads as TGTGCCAGCAGTCTAGATTATACTAATGAAAAACTGTTTTTT.

The rearrangement joins TRBV18 to TRBJ2-3; 11 nucleotides align to TRBD2. This CDR3 is 16 amino acids long. Germline V gene sequence: CDR1 KGHSH, CDR2 LQKENI. Trimming cost V 4 bases and J 0 bases; bases outside gene matches: 3. This CDR3 is CASSRRTSGSTDTQYF. The CDR3 bases are TGTGCCAGCTCACGCCGGACTAGCGGGAGCACAGATACGCAGTATTTT.

The table lists this clone with a count of one. J is TRBJ1-1 and V is TRBV15; TRBD1 aligns across 8 bases. Trimming took 1 base from V and 4 from J; bases not matched to a gene: 8. This CDR3 contains 16 residues. Germline CDR1 reads LNHNV; CDR2 reads YYDKDF (reference sequence). CDR3 in amino acids: CATSRAVGQGATEAFF. In DNA, the CDR3 is TGTGCCACCAGCAGAGCGGTCGGACAGGGAGCCACTGAAGCTTTCTTT.

This chain joins TRBV6-5 and TRBJ1-1; no clear D gene. V lost 5 bases to trimming and J lost 1 base, with 14 bases between them. This CDR3 contains 15 residues. CDR1 and CDR2 (germline): MNHEY, SVGAGI. The CDR3 is CASSRDLYRNTEAFF. DNA for the CDR3: TGTGCCAGCAGTCGCGACCTGTATAGGAACACTGAAGCTTTCTTT.